The 15 T cell receptor beta chains listed next were all sequenced from one sample in a study of identical twins. A single record per CDR3 protein comes from TCRdb applying MiXCR to the 5' RACE reads. The sample carries hundreds of thousands of distinct CDR3 sequences, 8.6% recorded once. These data were likewise used in another study, on yellow fever vaccine responses in identical twins.

The specimen was PBMCs. The source is a young woman in good health.

This clonotype was counted between two and nine times. V and J are TRBV27 and TRBJ2-3, with a weak D call TRBD1 (5 bases). This CDR3 has 13 residues. V lost 6 bases and J lost 6, with 13 bases in between. Germline assignment: CDR1 MNHEY and CDR2 SMNVEV (reference sequence). CDR3 sequence reads: CASSLTGVDTQYF. In DNA, the CDR3 is TGTGCCAGCAGCCTTACAGGCGTGGATACGCAGTATTTT.

The chain links TRBV5-1 to TRBJ2-3; 14 bases map to TRBD2. Germline V gene sequence: CDR1 SGHRS, CDR2 YFSETQ. CDR3 size: 15 residues. J was trimmed by 7 bases and V by 4 bases; bases with no gene match: 5. The CDR3 loop reads CASSTGTSGRYTQYF. CDR3 bases: TGCGCCAGCAGCACCGGGACTAGCGGGAGATATACGCAGTATTTT.

The chain links TRBV5-1 to TRBJ1-2, with 7 bases identical to TRBD1. The CDR3 totals 15 residues. The V gene end was trimmed by 4 bases and the J gene end by 8 bases; junction bases not matched to a gene: 14. Germline CDR1 and CDR2: SGHRS and YFSETQ. The CDR3: CASSAEGTARGGYTF. The DNA of the CDR3 is TGCGCCAGCAGCGCCGAAGGGACAGCCCGCGGCGGCTACACCTTC.

This clonotype was recorded at least ten times. The chain joins TRBV20-1 to TRBJ2-7, with 7 bases identical to TRBD1. Germline V gives CDR1 DFQATT, CDR2 SNEGSKA (reference sequence). The junction had 7 bases not matched to a gene; V was cut back by 4 bases and J by 1 base. The CDR3 has 14 amino acids. The CDR3 sequence is CSAISGTDSYEQYF. The CDR3 DNA is TGCAGTGCTATCTCAGGGACAGATTCCTACGAGCAGTACTTC.

V and J are TRBV7-3 and TRBJ2-2, with 7 bases matching TRBD2. In germline, CDR1 is SGHTA, CDR2 FQGTGA. The junction had 10 bases not matched to a gene; V was cut back by 6 bases and J by 6 bases. This CDR3 comprises 15 residues. The CDR3 bases are TGTGCCAGCAGTCCTAGGACTAGAGTATCCGGGGAGCTGTTTTTT. This gives the protein CASSPRTRVSGELFF.

This clonotype was counted between two and nine times. The chain joins TRBV20-1 to TRBJ2-5; D is perhaps TRBD1 (6 bases). The V gene lost 3 bases and the J gene lost 4 bases, with 12 bases spanning the gap. This CDR3 comprises 13 residues. The germline V gene encodes CDR1 DFQATT and CDR2 SNEGSKA (reference sequence). CDR3 coding DNA: TGCAGTGCTAGTCTGGGCAGGGGAGAGACCCAGTACTTC. This codes for CSASLGRGETQYF.

The table lists this clonotype with a few counts. The chain has TRBV11-3 and TRBJ2-7, with D possibly matching TRBD2 (5 bases). Trimming left V 5 bases short and J 3 bases short, with 17 bases between. Per germline, CDR1 SGHNT and CDR2 YENEEA. There are 15 residues in the CDR3. The CDR3 sequence: CASSIRDGVNYEQYF. In nucleotides, the CDR3 is TGTGCCAGCAGCATACGCGACGGGGTAAACTACGAGCAGTACTTC.

V gene TRBV20-1 combines with J gene TRBJ2-7; the D is unclear. There are 16 residues in the CDR3. Trimming took off 2 bases at V and 1 base at J, with 18 bases between the two ends. Germline-derived CDR1 and CDR2 are DFQATT and SNEGSKA (reference sequence). The CDR3 spells CSARSLGHSPSYEQYF. The CDR3 nucleotides read TGCAGTGCTAGAAGCCTAGGTCACTCTCCATCCTACGAGCAGTACTTC.

The chain combines TRBV20-1 with TRBJ2-3, with 7 bases aligning to TRBD2. Germline V gives CDR1 DFQATT, CDR2 SNEGSKA (reference sequence). This CDR3 has 17 amino acids. CDR3 DNA: TGCTGTTTTAGGGGCAAAAATCTAGCGGACCACACAGATACGCAGTATTTT. Translated: CCFRGKNLADHTDTQYF.

The chain is built from TRBV4-2 and TRBJ2-7; possible D gene TRBD1, 6 bases. Germline lookup yields CDR1 LGHNA and CDR2 YNFKEQ. Trimming shortened V by 0 bases and J by 0 bases, and 9 bases separated the two germline ends. The CDR3 runs 15 residues. CDR3 region: CASSQEGGSSYEQYF. The CDR3 DNA follows: TGTGCCAGCAGCCAAGAAGGGGGTTCCTCCTACGAGCAGTACTTC.

The V and J genes are TRBV12-3 or TRBV12-4 and TRBJ2-1; D possibly corresponds to TRBD1 (5 bases). V gave up 3 bases and J gave up 2 bases, with 23 bases separating them. There are 19 residues in the CDR3. The DNA of the CDR3 is TGTGCCAGCAGTTTGGGGCCCGGGCGGAGTGGGGAAACCTACAATGAGCAGTTCTTC. Translation gives CASSLGPGRSGETYNEQFF.

This clonotype was recorded at least ten times. Here the CDR3 DNA reads TGTGCCAGCAGTTCCGGGTCGGCTCCCCACGAGCAGTACTTC. It codes for CASSSGSAPHEQYF. The J gene is TRBJ2-7, the V gene TRBV6-2 or TRBV6-3; no clear D gene. CDR1 and CDR2 from the germline V gene are MNHEY and SVGEGT. The CDR3 contains 14 residues. Trimming cost V 4 bases and J 5 bases, with 15 bases left between them.

This clonotype was recorded at least ten times. The chain links TRBV12-3 or TRBV12-4 to TRBJ2-7; perhaps TRBD1 as D (5 bases). Trimming removed 5 bases from V and 3 bases from J, with 11 bases in between. CDR3 length equals 13 residues. The CDR3 coding sequence is TGTGCCAGCAGTAAACCCCAGGGCTACGAGCAGTACTTC. Translation gives CASSKPQGYEQYF.

The rearrangement links TRBV27 to TRBJ1-1; no reliable D call. Germline CDR1 MNHEY, CDR2 SMNVEV (reference sequence). The CDR3 covers 17 residues. V gave up 3 bases and J gave up 1 base, with 18 bases separating them. The CDR3 DNA follows: TGTGCCAGCAGTTTTCTTAATCACCCGCGGACGAACACTGAAGCTTTCTTT. Its protein product is CASSFLNHPRTNTEAFF.

This sequence joins TRBV10-3 and TRBJ2-7; D gene ambiguous. V gave up 0 bases and J gave up 3 bases, with 18 bases separating them. Germline CDR1 reads ENHRY; CDR2 reads SYGVKD. CDR3 size: 17 residues. CDR3 bases: TGTGCCATCAGTGAGTCGGAGTCCCGGCCCCCCCACTACGAGCAGTACTTC. Encoded protein: CAISESESRPPHYEQYF.